These 10 T cell receptor beta chains originate from one sample sequenced in a study of blood T cell repertoires in COVID-19. Clones were sequenced by immunoSEQ multiplex PCR, and TCRdb holds only the in-frame ones, with some missing. The data show a few hundred thousand clones, 85% seen once. The sequenced material came from peripheral blood. All receptors come from a woman between 18 and 29 years old with acute or convalescent COVID-19.

The gene calls are TRBV5-1 and TRBJ1-1; D is perhaps TRBD1 (5 bases). Per the germline V gene, CDR1 is SGHRS and CDR2 is YFSETQ. This CDR3 region has 14 residues. V gave up 0 bases and J gave up 3 bases, with 9 bases separating them. CDR3 sequence: CASSLAGYDTEAFF. CDR3 in DNA: TGCGCCAGCAGCTTGGCAGGGTACGACACTGAAGCTTTCTTT.

The chain has TRBV21-1 and TRBJ1-5. TRBV21-1 is tagged as a pseudogene. The CDR3 has 14 amino acids. In nucleotides, the CDR3 is TGTGCCAGCAGCAGATACACGGGGGATCAGCCCCAGCATTTT. Encoded protein: CASSRYTGDQPQHF.

The chain recombines TRBV5-1 with TRBJ1-4, with 11 nucleotides matching TRBD1. Germline V lookup: CDR1 SGHRS, CDR2 YFSETQ. The trim removed 0 bases at V and 7 bases at J, leaving 2 bases unmatched. The CDR3 runs 15 residues. The CDR3 bases are TGCGCCAGCAGCTTGGGGACAGGGGGCAGTGAAAAACTGTTTTTT. Translated, it gives CASSLGTGGSEKLFF.

The chain joins TRBV2 to TRBJ1-5, with D perhaps matching TRBD1 (5 bases). This CDR3 is built from 12 residues. CDR1 and CDR2 (germline): SNHLY, FYNNEI. Trimming left V 8 bases short and J 6 bases short, with 11 bases between. The CDR3 sequence: CASGSGVQPQHF. The CDR3 DNA reads as TGTGCCAGCGGATCGGGGGTTCAGCCCCAGCATTTT.

The chain links TRBV25-1 to TRBJ2-5; no clear D gene. The CDR3 has 15 amino acids. Germline V gene sequence: CDR1 MGHDK, CDR2 SYGVNS. V was trimmed by 4 bases and J by 3 bases, leaving 15 bases between them. CDR3 region: CASSVRMGSKETQYF. The DNA for the CDR3 is TGTGCCAGCAGTGTCCGAATGGGCAGCAAAGAGACCCAGTACTTC.

V gene TRBV28 combines with J gene TRBJ1-2; TRBD1 is a possible D gene (6 bases). The CDR3 totals 12 residues. The germline V gene encodes CDR1 MDHEN and CDR2 SYDVKM. The ends were cut back, 7 bases at V and 2 bases at J, with 8 bases in the middle. CDR3 in DNA: TGTGCCAGCATGGACAGCAACTATGGCTACACCTTC. Translation: CASMDSNYGYTF.

The chain recombines TRBV5-1 with TRBJ1-2; 7 bases line up with TRBD1. V lost 4 bases to trimming and J lost 4 bases; unmatched junction nucleotides: 13. The CDR3 spans 16 residues. CDR1 and CDR2 from the germline V gene are SGHRS and YFSETQ. The CDR3 loop reads CASSLGLGQVRYGYTF. CDR3 DNA: TGCGCCAGCAGCCTCGGACTCGGACAGGTTCGCTATGGCTACACCTTC.

The rearrangement links TRBV7-9 to TRBJ2-7; TRBD1 aligns across 7 bases. Germline CDR1 and CDR2: SEHNR and FQNEAQ (reference sequence). The CDR3 length is 14 residues. The junction had 3 bases not matched to a gene; V was cut back by 4 bases and J by 0 bases. The CDR3 nucleotides read TGTGCCAGCAGCTCGGGACAGAGCTCCTACGAGCAGTACTTC. Protein product: CASSSGQSSYEQYF. The full variable domain, rest sourced from reference TRBV7-9 and TRBJ2-7, is DTGVSQNPRHKITKRGQNVTFRCDPISEHNRLYWYRQTLGQGPEFLTYFQNEAQLEKSRLLSDRFSAERPKGSFSTLEIQRTEQGDSAMYLCASSSGQSSYEQYFGPGTRLTVT.

In DNA, the CDR3 is TGTGCCAGCAGTTTACAGGGGAGAAACACCATATATTTT. This translates into CASSLQGRNTIYF. This chain uses TRBV28 with TRBJ1-3, with D possibly being TRBD1 (6 bases). CDR1 is MDHEN, CDR2 SYDVKM, per germline. This CDR3 region has 13 residues. V was clipped by 2 bases and J by 5 bases, with 7 bases between them. Using reference TRBV28 and TRBJ1-3 for the parts outside the CDR3, the full variable domain is DVKVTQSSRYLVKRTGEKVFLECVQDMDHENMFWYRQDPGLGLRLIYFSYDVKMKEKGDIPEGYSVSREKKERFSLILESASTNQTSMYLCASSLQGRNTIYFGEGSWLTVV.

V usage is TRBV28 and J usage is TRBJ2-5; 7 bases match TRBD2. Germline assignment: CDR1 MDHEN and CDR2 SYDVKM. The V segment lost 5 bases and the J segment 5 bases; nucleotides outside the gene matches: 17. The CDR3 length is 17 residues. CDR3 sequence (DNA): TGTGCCAGCAGTAATCGGCTAGCGGTCTTCAAGGGGGAGACCCAGTACTTC. It specifies CASSNRLAVFKGETQYF.